This T cell receptor (beta chain) originates from a study of Tregs in tolerant kidney transplant recipients. The germline gives CDR1 DFQATT, CDR2 SNEGSKA (reference sequence). V lost 3 bases and J lost 5, with 20 bases in between. The CDR3 length is 15 residues. Clones were read by immunoSEQ multiplex PCR, and TCRdb kept only the in-frame ones, dropping some. The sample yields 30,000 to 40,000 clones, of which the top ten take up 1.5% to 2%. Concerning this clone: The read terminates 3 residues ahead of where the CDR3 ends, so the germline J gene completes it.

Recipients received nonmyeloablative bone marrow transplants from related graft donors, with transient mixed chimerism. This sample comprised CD4+ T cells from blood (PBMCs), obtained 24 months after the transplant. The chain carries TRBV20-1 and TRBJ2-7, with a possible D match to TRBD1 (6 bases). The sequence was collected from a human patient who received a combined kidney and bone marrow transplant. Some T cells may be supplied by the graft donor. This CDR3 reads CSASFPTGQGHEQYF. The sequenced CDR3 bases are TGCAGTGCTAGTTTCCCGACGGGGCAGGGGCACGAG.